This TCR beta chain was recovered during a study of blood T cell repertoires in COVID-19. Study at large: COVID-19 samples collected from the United States, Italy and Spain covered acute and convalescent phases. PBMCs, B-cell-depleted T cells, or T cells provided the cDNA or gDNA that made up the material.

As handled by the study authors: From reference gene primer amplification, estimates of nucleated cell counts were derived. TCRdb's copy holds only in-frame clones and misses some; the assay was immunoSEQ multiplex PCR. Clonal size and the V and J genes are those of that table, whereas D and trimming came from the DNA. The sample has 100,000 to 150,000 clones, 86% seen once. The specimen sequenced was peripheral blood. This clonotype was obtained from a human donor in a cohort sampled during active COVID-19.

The CDR3 is CASSVGTSGIYEQYF. The CDR3 DNA is TGTGCCAGCAGCGTCGGGACTAGCGGAATCTACGAGCAGTACTTC. This chain joins TRBV9 and TRBJ2-7, with TRBD2 matching over 11 bases. V lost 2 bases to trimming and J lost 3 bases; unmatched junction nucleotides: 4. Germline CDR1 SGDLS, CDR2 YYNGEE. The CDR3 has 15 amino acids.